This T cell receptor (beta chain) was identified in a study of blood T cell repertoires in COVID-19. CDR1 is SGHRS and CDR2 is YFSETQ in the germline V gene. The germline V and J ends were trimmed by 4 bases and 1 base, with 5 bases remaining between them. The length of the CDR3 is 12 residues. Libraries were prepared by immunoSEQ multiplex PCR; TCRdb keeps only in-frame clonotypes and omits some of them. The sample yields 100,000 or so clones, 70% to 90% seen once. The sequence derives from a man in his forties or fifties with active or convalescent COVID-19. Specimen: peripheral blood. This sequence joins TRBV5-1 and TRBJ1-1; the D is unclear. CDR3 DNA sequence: TGCGCCAGCAGCAGCCCGAACACTGAAGCTTTCTTT. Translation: CASSSPNTEAFF.